These T cell receptor beta chains were read from a single sample in a study of T cells in Graves' hyperthyroidism and ophthalmopathy. Using its own MiXCR run on the multiplex PCR reads, TCRdb lists one record per CDR3 protein. The sample shows more than 500,000 distinct CDR3 sequences, around 13% of them seen only once. The specimen was blood. These receptors came from a middle-aged woman with Graves' hyperthyroidism. Both conserved end residues are trimmed from each CDR3. Rows may omit the clone size; those that give it use once, few, many or a size class.

size,J,V,length,CDR3
-,TRBJ1-4,TRBV6-1,12,ASTASDPGKKLF
-,TRBJ2-4,TRBV6-2/TRBV6-3,12,ASSYSVGPDIQY
many,TRBJ1-2,TRBV7-2,12,ASSPGQANYGYT
many,TRBJ2-1,TRBV5-8,11,ASSPPDYNEQF
few,TRBJ2-2,TRBV30,14,AWSRGGKANTGELF
-,TRBJ2-2,TRBV18,14,ASSPSLSAHTGELF
few,TRBJ2-2,TRBV16,13,ASSQLPAYTGELF
few,TRBJ2-7,TRBV4-1,10,ASSKQGGEQY
once,TRBJ2-7,TRBV20-1,13,SARVGVASGYEQY
many,TRBJ2-5,TRBV20-1,13,SARTGTGGWETQY
few,TRBJ2-7,TRBV5-5,12,ASSTHRGAYEQY
many,TRBJ1-1,TRBV10-3,11,AISRETNTEAF
many,TRBJ2-7,TRBV15,12,ATSRDRDYYEQY
-,TRBJ2-1,TRBV25-1,13,ASSVHSGRLNEQF
many,TRBJ2-2,TRBV28,13,ASRPAEMNTGELF
-,TRBJ1-2,TRBV9,13,ASSVGPVGNYGYT
many,TRBJ2-3,TRBV2,13,ASRPGQGNTDTQY
few,TRBJ1-2,TRBV9,13,ASSAFTGARDGYT
-,TRBJ2-5,TRBV2,10,ASSESVRRQY
many,TRBJ2-7,TRBV18,14,ASSPMSPKATYEQY
-,TRBJ2-7,TRBV24-1,10,ATSQGLHEQY
-,TRBJ1-1,TRBV30,12,AWSLTGSNTEAF
many,TRBJ1-1,TRBV18,11,ASSPEANTEAF
many,TRBJ1-1,TRBV27,11,ASSLEVRGRAF
many,TRBJ1-1,TRBV5-1,12,ASRAGGSNTEAF
-,TRBJ2-6,TRBV7-9,18,ASSPITVGYRVSGANVLT
-,TRBJ2-1,TRBV14,14,ASSPSGRGTYNEQF
many,TRBJ1-5,TRBV2,12,ANRGSYSNQPQH
few,TRBJ2-2,TRBV2,13,ASSIGQGAIGELF
-,TRBJ2-1,TRBV6-5,11,ASSYNQDNEQF
few,TRBJ2-2,TRBV19,11,ASSTLETGELF
few,TRBJ1-6,TRBV10-3,10,AINAANSPLH
few,TRBJ2-7,TRBV7-2,13,ASSLALSGVDEQY
few,TRBJ2-1,TRBV9,12,ASSPYQDPGEQF
many,TRBJ2-1,TRBV5-6,14,ASSLLGQQTYNEQF
many,TRBJ2-7,TRBV27,12,ASSHRGSSYEQY
many,TRBJ2-1,TRBV20-1,9,SARGYNEQF
once,TRBJ2-3,TRBV5-1,16,ASSLARTSGRASDTQY
many,TRBJ2-3,TRBV2,11,ASKRTVGDTQY
-,TRBJ2-1,TRBV12-3/TRBV12-4,13,ANSFRLAGYNEQF
many,TRBJ2-1,TRBV2,11,ASSENPLNEQF
-,TRBJ2-3,TRBV7-3,13,ASSFERSPTDTQY
many,TRBJ2-5,TRBV5-1,11,ASRGTAQETQY
-,TRBJ2-5,TRBV5-4,14,ASSLEGLVFGETQY
many,TRBJ2-2,TRBV3-1,12,ASSAGLNTGELF
-,TRBJ1-6,TRBV25-1,12,ASSLGTGRSPLH
-,TRBJ2-7,TRBV11-2,12,ASREDGREYEQY
few,TRBJ1-1,TRBV28,10,ASSLVSREAF
many,TRBJ2-1,TRBV7-6,11,ASSLATSDEQF